The next 24 T cell receptor beta chains were all read from a single sample in a study of tumor and adjacent non-tumor tissue in lung cancer. RNA was extracted from bulk tissue without any cell sorting. A modified ARM-PCR protocol with three rounds of nested PCR amplified TCRbeta. TCRdb re-called the multiplex PCR reads with MiXCR, one entry per CDR3 protein. The sample carries approximately 76,000 distinct CDR3 sequences, roughly 75% recorded once. The sequencing input was lung tumor tissue. These receptor sequences come from a woman in her 70s with non-small cell lung cancer.

This chain joins TRBV4-1 and TRBJ1-1; D is perhaps TRBD1 (6 bases). The germline V gene has CDR1 MGHRA and CDR2 YSYEKL. This CDR3 region has 14 residues. The CDR3: CDSSHRTEKTEAFF. CDR3 DNA sequence: TGCGACAGTAGCCACCGGACAGAGAAAACTGAAGCTTTCTTT.

Comments on this clonotype: This likely comes from a read error, as the CDR3 has no conserved phenylalanine or tryptophan at its end. The rearrangement joins TRBV6-6 to TRBJ2-1; 14 bases are a match to TRBD2. Germline V gene sequence: CDR1 MNHNY, CDR2 SVGAGI (reference sequence). This CDR3 contains 15 residues. The CDR3 sequence is CASWGLAGVYNEQFL. The DNA for the CDR3 is TGTGCCAGCTGGGGACTAGCGGGAGTCTACAATGAACAGTTCTTG.

In the case of this clonotype: The junction and the germline gene differ at one end; a read error may be behind it. This chain uses TRBV9 with TRBJ2-7, with 11 bases aligning to TRBD2. Germline CDR1 SGDLS, CDR2 YYNGEE. The length of the CDR3 is 15 residues. The CDR3 bases are TGTGCCAGCAGCGTAGAGACTAGCGGGATCTACGAGCGGTACTTC. This sequence encodes CASSVETSGIYERYF.

As for this clonotype: The conserved phenylalanine or tryptophan is not found at the CDR3 terminus, so this likely reflects a read error. This rearrangement joins TRBV5-1 to TRBJ2-1; 8 bases align to TRBD2. Trimming removed 0 bases from V and 5 bases from J; junction bases left unmatched: 13. Germline lookup yields CDR1 SGHRS and CDR2 YFSETQ. The CDR3 loop spans 18 amino acids. The CDR3 region is CASSLEHTGGGEHNEQFC. The DNA of the CDR3 is TGCGCCAGCAGCTTGGAACACACCGGGGGGGGAGAGCACAATGAGCAGTTCTGC.

The chain joins TRBV29-1 to TRBJ2-1, with D tentatively TRBD2 (6 bases). Deletions cut 1 base from V and 6 bases from J, with 25 bases between. CDR3 length: 18 residues. The germline V gene encodes CDR1 SQVTM and CDR2 ANQGSEA. The CDR3 DNA follows: TGCAGCGTTGAAGCCCCCTCCGGAGTAGCGGAGGGTGTCAATGAGCAGTTCTTC. Translating it yields CSVEAPSGVAEGVNEQFF.

Concerning this clonotype: The junction differs from germline at one of its ends, possibly a read error. The chain couples TRBV28 to TRBJ2-3, with 7 nucleotides matching TRBD1. The CDR3 runs 14 residues. The germline V gene has CDR1 MDHEN and CDR2 SYDVKM. The chain's CDR3 is CAISGTVEWDMQYF. As DNA, the CDR3 is TGTGCCATCTCCGGGACAGTCGAATGGGATATGCAGTATTTT.

A note on this clonotype: The germline gene is not matched at one end of the junction; a read error may be the cause. This chain joins TRBV29-1 and TRBJ1-2; tentatively, D is TRBD1 (5 bases). CDR3 length: 12 residues. CDR1 SQVTM and CDR2 ANQGSEA come from the germline V gene. CDR3 nucleotide sequence: TGCAGCGCTATTCCTCGGACAAACGGCTACAGCTTC. Its translation: CSAIPRTNGYSF.

The chain combines TRBV6-1 with TRBJ2-1; 8 bases line up with TRBD1. Germline CDR1 and CDR2: MNHNS and SASEGT. This CDR3 is built from 16 residues. The J segment lost 11 bases and the V segment lost 4 bases, leaving 16 bases of the junction unmatched. The CDR3 loop is CASSVGNRGLVDQQFF. Written as DNA, the CDR3 is TGTGCCAGCAGTGTTGGGAACAGGGGGTTGGTAGATCAGCAGTTCTTC.

On this clonotype: The CDR3 ends on some other residue instead of the conserved phenylalanine or tryptophan, so this is likely a read error. The chain couples TRBV5-1 to TRBJ2-7; D may be TRBD2 (6 bases). Germline loops: CDR1 SGHRS, CDR2 YFSETQ. This CDR3 contains 11 residues. Trimming took 7 bases from V and 4 from J, leaving 9 bases between them. The CDR3 loop is CASGTSYEQYS. CDR3 nucleotides: TGCGCCAGCGGGACTTCGTACGAGCAGTACTCC.

Notes on this clonotype: A much larger clone is a single base away; this may be a read error. This rearrangement joins TRBV20-1 to TRBJ2-3, with 9 bases lining up with TRBD2. From germline, CDR1 is DFQATT and CDR2 SNEGSKA (reference sequence). This CDR3 is built from 18 residues. The trim removed 6 bases at V and 3 bases at J, leaving 19 bases unmatched. In DNA, the CDR3 is TGCAGTGCCAATGTGGTCGACCTTTTGGCGGGAGGGACAGATACGCAGTATTTT. Translation gives CSANVVDLLAGGTDTQYF.

This clonotype was picked up many times. The rearrangement links TRBV6-1 to TRBJ2-7; 8 bases map to TRBD1. This CDR3 is 14 amino acids long. V lost 8 bases and J lost 2; bases outside the gene matches: 8. CDR1 and CDR2 (germline): MNHNS, SASEGT. CDR3 bases: TGTGCCAGCTGCATTGACAGGGGACCCTACGAGCAGTACTTC. Protein: CASCIDRGPYEQYF.

Note on this clonotype: At one end the junction does not follow the germline gene, possibly because of a read error. V and J are TRBV29-1 and TRBJ1-4; D is ambiguous. The germline V gene encodes CDR1 SQVTM and CDR2 ANQGSEA. The CDR3 has 13 residues. The CDR3 protein is CSMTVGVGEKLFF. The CDR3 DNA sequence: TGCAGCATGACCGTCGGGGTGGGTGAAAAACTATTTTTT.

The chain carries TRBV12-3 or TRBV12-4 and TRBJ2-1; the D gene could be TRBD1 or TRBD2 (6 bases each). Deletions cut 6 bases from V and 8 bases from J, with 20 bases between. CDR3 length equals 15 residues. For the CDR3, the DNA is TGTGCCAGCAGACGCGAGGAGAGGGGGAGGTATGAGCAGTTCTTC. This translates into CASRREERGRYEQFF.

With respect to this clonotype: One junction end disagrees with the germline gene, perhaps due to a read error. V and J are TRBV7-8 and TRBJ1-2, with D possibly matching TRBD1 (5 bases). The germline V gene has CDR1 SGHVS and CDR2 FQNEAQ. This CDR3 has 16 residues. For the CDR3, the DNA is TGTGTCAGCAACTTAGGGCGGGGGGTTCTGGACTATGGCTACACCTTC. Amino acid sequence: CVSNLGRGVLDYGYTF.

Notes on this clonotype: A read error may account for a junction end that differs from germline. The J gene is TRBJ1-1, the V gene TRBV6-5; 9 bases line up with TRBD1. Germline CDR1 MNHEY, CDR2 SVGAGI. This CDR3 contains 17 residues. CDR3 residues: CASSYSRTGVLDTEAFF. CDR3 DNA sequence: TGTGCCAGCAGCTACTCTCGGACAGGGGTATTGGACACTGAAGCTTTCTTT.

As to this clonotype: This sequence may be a read error, since a much larger clone differs from it by one base. The chain has TRBV5-6 and TRBJ1-5, with D tentatively TRBD1 (5 bases). The CDR3 runs to 15 residues. CDR1 is SGHDT and CDR2 is YYEEEE in the germline V gene. CDR3 in amino acids: CDSSLNQGGIQPQHF. DNA of the CDR3: TGTGACAGCAGCCTAAACCAGGGAGGGATTCAGCCCCAGCATTTT. The full variable domain, in which reference TRBV5-6 and TRBJ1-5 provide the parts outside the CDR3, is DAGVTQSPTHLIKTRGQQVTLRCSPKSGHDTVSWYQQALGQGPQFIFQYYEEEERQRGNFPDRFSGHQFPNYSSELNVNALLLGDSALYLCDSSLNQGGIQPQHFGDGTRLSIL.

The chain combines TRBV6-1 with TRBJ2-7, with 10 positions matching TRBD2. In germline, CDR1 is MNHNS, CDR2 SASEGT. J was trimmed by 2 bases and V by 0 bases; bases with no gene match: 4. The CDR3 runs 16 residues. CDR3 DNA: TGTGCCAGCAGTGAAGCGGGGACTAGCGATCCCTACGAGCAGTACTTC. Translating it yields CASSEAGTSDPYEQYF.

The chain links TRBV10-3 to TRBJ2-2; a possible D gene is TRBD1 (6 bases). V lost 4 bases and J lost 4, with 16 bases in between. Germline V gene sequence: CDR1 ENHRY, CDR2 SYGVKD. The CDR3 length is 16 residues. CDR3 coding DNA: TGTGCCATCAGTGGGTCGGGGACAAGGGTCACCGGGGAGCTGTTTTTT. It specifies CAISGSGTRVTGELFF.

About this clonotype: This may stem from a read error, because a much larger clone lies one nucleotide away. The chain combines TRBV13 with TRBJ2-7; TRBD1 matches at 8 bases. CDR3 length: 14 amino acids. The germline CDR1 and CDR2 sequences are PRHDT and FYEKMQ (reference sequence). V lost 5 bases, J lost 9 bases, and 12 bases stayed unmatched. CDR3 sequence (DNA): TGTGCCAGCAGCCTAAAGGGCAGGGGGCGGGGGCAGTACTTC. This sequence encodes CASSLKGRGRGQYF.

A word on this clonotype: Germline and junction disagree at one end, which may indicate a read error. CDR3 coding DNA: TGTGCCAGCATCCAAGATTGGGAAAGTCAGAATGAAGAACTGTTTTTT. It translates to CASIQDWESQNEELFF. The chain couples TRBV4-2 to TRBJ1-4; D is ambiguous. This CDR3 contains 16 residues. CDR1 is LGHNA, CDR2 YNFKEQ, per germline.

A note on this clonotype: The junction shows a germline mismatch at one end, possibly a read error. The rearrangement joins TRBV20-1 to TRBJ2-7; tentative D call: TRBD2 (5 bases). The CDR3 is made up of 13 amino acids. The germline V gene has CDR1 DFQATT and CDR2 SNEGSKA (reference sequence). The CDR3 DNA is TGTAGTGCTAATCGGAGAAGCGGTCTCGGGCAGTACTTC. This encodes CSANRRSGLGQYF.

In regard to this clonotype: Sequence at one end of the junction differs from germline and may be a read error. V is TRBV6-1 and J is TRBJ2-6; D perhaps matches TRBD1 (6 bases). Germline values: CDR1 MNHNS, CDR2 SASEGT. The CDR3 covers 16 residues. The CDR3 reads CPSSQGSSSGANVLTF. CDR3 DNA sequence: TGTCCCAGCAGTCAGGGGTCTAGCTCTGGGGCCAACGTTCTGACTTTC.

Of note for this clonotype: A read error may account for a junction end that differs from germline. This chain joins TRBV5-5 and TRBJ2-5; D is possibly TRBD2 (5 bases). The germline CDR1 and CDR2 sequences are SGHKS and YYEKEE (reference sequence). This CDR3 has 15 amino acids. Here the CDR3 reads CAGSLGLAIQETQYF. CDR3 DNA: TGTGCCGGCAGCTTGGGGTTAGCGATCCAAGAGACCCAGTACTTC.

V gene TRBV12-3 or TRBV12-4 combines with J gene TRBJ1-6; 8 nucleotides match TRBD1. The V and J ends lost 5 bases and 0 bases, in that order; junction bases with no gene match: 9. CDR3 length: 18 amino acids. For the CDR3, the DNA is TGTGCCAGCAGTCACGCGACAGGGGATAACTCCTATAATTCACCCCTCCACTTT. Its protein is CASSHATGDNSYNSPLHF.